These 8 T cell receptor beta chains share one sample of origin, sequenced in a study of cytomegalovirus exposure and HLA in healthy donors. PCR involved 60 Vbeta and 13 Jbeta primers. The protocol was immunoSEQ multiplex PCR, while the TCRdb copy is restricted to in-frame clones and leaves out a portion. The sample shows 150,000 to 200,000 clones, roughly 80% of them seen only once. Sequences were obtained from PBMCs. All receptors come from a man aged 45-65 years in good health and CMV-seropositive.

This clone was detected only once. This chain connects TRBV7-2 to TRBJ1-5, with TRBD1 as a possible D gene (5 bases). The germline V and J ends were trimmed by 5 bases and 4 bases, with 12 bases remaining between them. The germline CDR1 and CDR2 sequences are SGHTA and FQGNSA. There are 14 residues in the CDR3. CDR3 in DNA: TGTGCCAGCAGCCCACGACAGCCTAATCAGCCCCAGCATTTT. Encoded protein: CASSPRQPNQPQHF.

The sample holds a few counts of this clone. In DNA, the CDR3 is TGTGCCAGCAGTTTTGGGGGACAGGGGTTCGCCTACGAGCAGTACTTC. Translating it yields CASSFGGQGFAYEQYF. J is TRBJ2-7 and V is TRBV6-5; 10 bases align to TRBD1. This CDR3 region has 16 residues. J lost 2 bases, V lost 4 bases, and 8 bases had no gene match. In germline, CDR1 is MNHEY, CDR2 SVGAGI.

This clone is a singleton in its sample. CDR3: CASSSPGQGGTEAFF. CDR3 nucleotide sequence: TGTGCCAGCAGTTCACCAGGACAGGGAGGCACTGAAGCTTTCTTT. The chain links TRBV7-9 to TRBJ1-1; the match to TRBD1 covers 8 bases. This CDR3 spans 15 amino acids. The V gene's germline CDR1 is SEHNR and CDR2 FQNEAQ (reference sequence). With V trimmed by 6 bases and J by 4 bases, 10 bases remained unmatched.

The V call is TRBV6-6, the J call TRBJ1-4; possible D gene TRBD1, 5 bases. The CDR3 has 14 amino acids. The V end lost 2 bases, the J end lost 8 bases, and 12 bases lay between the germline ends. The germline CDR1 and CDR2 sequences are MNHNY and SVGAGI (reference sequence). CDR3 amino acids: CASSYGKGREKLFF. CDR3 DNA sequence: TGTGCCAGCAGTTACGGGAAGGGGAGGGAAAAACTGTTTTTT.

The CDR3 DNA is TGCGCCAACAGGGAGTGGAACACTGAAGCTTTCTTT. Translation: CANREWNTEAFF. This chain connects TRBV5-1 to TRBJ1-1, with a weak D call TRBD1 (6 bases). Germline V CDR1 and CDR2: SGHRS, YFSETQ. The CDR3 consists of 12 residues. Trimming pared 9 bases from V and 1 base from J, leaving 10 bases between.

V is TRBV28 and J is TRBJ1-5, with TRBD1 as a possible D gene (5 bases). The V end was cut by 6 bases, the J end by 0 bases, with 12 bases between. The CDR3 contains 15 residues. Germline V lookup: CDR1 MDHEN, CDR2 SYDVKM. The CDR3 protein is CASRPSGYSNQPQHF. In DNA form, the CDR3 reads TGTGCCAGCAGACCTTCAGGGTATAGCAATCAGCCCCAGCATTTT.

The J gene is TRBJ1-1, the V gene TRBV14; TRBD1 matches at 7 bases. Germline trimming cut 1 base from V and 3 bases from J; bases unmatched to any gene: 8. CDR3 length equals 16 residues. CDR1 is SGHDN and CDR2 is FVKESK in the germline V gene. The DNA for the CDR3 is TGTGCCAGCAGCCAAGTCGGGGGGGACAGTTACACTGAAGCTTTCTTT. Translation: CASSQVGGDSYTEAFF.

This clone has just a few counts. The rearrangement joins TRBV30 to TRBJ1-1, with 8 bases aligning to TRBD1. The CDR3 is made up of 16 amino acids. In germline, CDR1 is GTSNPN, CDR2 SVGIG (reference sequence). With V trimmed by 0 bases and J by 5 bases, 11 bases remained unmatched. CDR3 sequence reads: CAWSVWTGRGMTEAFF. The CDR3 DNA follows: TGTGCCTGGAGTGTTTGGACAGGGAGAGGGATGACTGAAGCTTTCTTT. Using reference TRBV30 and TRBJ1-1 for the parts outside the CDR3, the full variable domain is SQTIHQWPATLVQPVGSPLSLECTVEGTSNPNLYWYRQAAGRGLQLLFYSVGIGQISSEVPQNLSASRPQDRQFILSSKKLLLSDSGFYLCAWSVWTGRGMTEAFFGQGTRLTVV.